This TCR beta chain was identified in a study of a mutant IDH1 vaccine in newly diagnosed glioma. At the level of the study: Patients were given eight vaccinations, scheduled in weeks 1, 3, 5, 7, 11, 15, 19 and 23. Vaccination began 4-6 weeks post radiotherapy alone, or with temozolomide cycles. Study observations and caveats: Evidence of vaccine-induced immune responses was documented in about 93% of patients.

This clone was counted once. Its antigen is unknown. The CDR3 covers 16 residues. Generated by immunoSEQ multiplex PCR, the TCRdb table keeps only in-frame clones and is missing some. The sample holds roughly 61,000 clones; around 80% are singletons and the top ten take 5.5% to 7%. This sample's time point: week 11, during vaccination. Topical imiquimod accompanied each vaccine dose, which consisted of 300 ug of mutant IDH1 20-mer peptide. Sample: PBMCs, taken from a glioma patient whose treatment included an IDH1 peptide vaccine. This clonotype was obtained from a man aged 50 or older with glioma. The rearrangement uses TRBV21-1 and TRBJ2-7; the table calls TRBD1, which could not be checked here. TRBV21-1 is described as a pseudogene. The CDR3 loop reads CASSKGQASPSGEQYF. CDR3 coding DNA: TGTGCCAGCAGCAAGGGACAGGCGAGTCCTTCCGGCGAGCAGTACTTC.